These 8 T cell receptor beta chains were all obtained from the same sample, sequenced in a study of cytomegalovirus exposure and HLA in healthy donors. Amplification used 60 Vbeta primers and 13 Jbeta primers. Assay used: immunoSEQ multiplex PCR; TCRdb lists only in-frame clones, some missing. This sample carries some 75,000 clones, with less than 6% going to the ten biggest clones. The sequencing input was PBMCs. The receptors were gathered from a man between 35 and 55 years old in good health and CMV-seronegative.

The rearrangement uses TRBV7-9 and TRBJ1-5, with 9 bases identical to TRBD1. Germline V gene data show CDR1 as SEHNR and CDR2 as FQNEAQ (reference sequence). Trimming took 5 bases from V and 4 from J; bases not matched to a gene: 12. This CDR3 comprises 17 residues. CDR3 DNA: TGTGCCAGCAGCCCACGGGGAACGGGACAGGGTAATCAGCCCCAGCATTTT. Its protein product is CASSPRGTGQGNQPQHF.

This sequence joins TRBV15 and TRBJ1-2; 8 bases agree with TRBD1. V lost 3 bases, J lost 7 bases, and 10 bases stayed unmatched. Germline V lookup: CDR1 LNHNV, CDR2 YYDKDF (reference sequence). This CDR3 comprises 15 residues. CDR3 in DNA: TGTGCCACCAGCAGGATGCAGGGGGCTTGGCTTGGCTACACCTTC. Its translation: CATSRMQGAWLGYTF.

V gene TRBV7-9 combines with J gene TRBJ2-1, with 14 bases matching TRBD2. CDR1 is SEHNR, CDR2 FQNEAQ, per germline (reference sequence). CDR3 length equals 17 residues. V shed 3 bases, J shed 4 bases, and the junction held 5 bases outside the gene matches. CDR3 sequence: CASSFGTSGSKYNEQFF. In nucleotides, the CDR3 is TGTGCCAGCAGCTTCGGGACTAGCGGGAGTAAGTACAATGAGCAGTTCTTC.

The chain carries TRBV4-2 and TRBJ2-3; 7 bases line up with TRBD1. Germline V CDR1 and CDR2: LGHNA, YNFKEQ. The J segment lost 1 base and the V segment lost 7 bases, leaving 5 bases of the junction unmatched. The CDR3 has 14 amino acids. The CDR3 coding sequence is TGTGCCAGCACCTACAGGGGTGGCACAGATACGCAGTATTTT. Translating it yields CASTYRGGTDTQYF.

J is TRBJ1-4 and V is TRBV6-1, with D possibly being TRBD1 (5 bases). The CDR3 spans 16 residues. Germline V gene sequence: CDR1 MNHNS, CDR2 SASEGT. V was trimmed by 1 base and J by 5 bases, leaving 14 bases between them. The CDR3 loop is CASSEVRTSANEKLFF. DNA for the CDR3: TGTGCCAGCAGTGAAGTGAGGACAAGTGCAAATGAAAAACTGTTTTTT.

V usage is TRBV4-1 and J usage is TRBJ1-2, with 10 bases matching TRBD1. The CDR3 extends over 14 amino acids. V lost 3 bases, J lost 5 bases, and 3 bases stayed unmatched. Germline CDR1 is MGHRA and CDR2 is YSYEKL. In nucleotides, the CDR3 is TGCGCCAGCAGCCAGGGGACAGGGGTTTATGGCTACACCTTC. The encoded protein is CASSQGTGVYGYTF.

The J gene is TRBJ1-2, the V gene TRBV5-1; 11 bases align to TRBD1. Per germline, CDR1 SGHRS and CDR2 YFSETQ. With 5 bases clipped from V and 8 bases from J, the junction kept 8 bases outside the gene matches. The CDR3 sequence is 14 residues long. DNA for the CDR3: TGCGCCAGCAGGGAACCGGGACAGGGGGTCGGCTACACCTTC. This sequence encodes CASREPGQGVGYTF.

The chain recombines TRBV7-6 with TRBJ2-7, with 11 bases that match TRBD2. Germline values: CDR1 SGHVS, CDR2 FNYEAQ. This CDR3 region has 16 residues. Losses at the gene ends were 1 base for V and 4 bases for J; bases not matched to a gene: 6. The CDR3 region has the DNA TGTGCCAGCAGCTTAGGGCTAGCGGGGGGTCTTTACGAGCAGTACTTC. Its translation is CASSLGLAGGLYEQYF.